Sequencing of this T cell receptor (beta chain) was carried out in a study of T cells in tumors after PD-1 blockade. Study-wide context: Excluded were patients with checkpoint blockade, immunosuppressants, or radiotherapy or other anti-cancer therapy within 4 weeks.

Tumor or blood genomic DNA was sequenced, with inputs of about 616 ng to 6,004 ng. This table comes from immunoSEQ multiplex PCR, and its TCRdb copy is limited to in-frame clones, with some not included. The sample includes approximately 47,000 clones, 70% to 85% of them seen just once. V was pared by 5 bases and J by 0 bases, with 7 bases between. CDR3 length: 13 amino acids. Germline V gene data show CDR1 as SGHNT and CDR2 as YENEEA. This specimen consisted of PBMCs, obtained before anti-PD-1 therapy. The chain links TRBV11-3 to TRBJ1-2; D not resolved. This receptor was obtained from a human donor with advanced basal cell or squamous cell carcinoma (not recorded which). The CDR3 here is CASSPPTNYGYTF. The DNA of the CDR3 is TGTGCCAGCAGCCCCCCTACTAACTATGGCTACACCTTC.